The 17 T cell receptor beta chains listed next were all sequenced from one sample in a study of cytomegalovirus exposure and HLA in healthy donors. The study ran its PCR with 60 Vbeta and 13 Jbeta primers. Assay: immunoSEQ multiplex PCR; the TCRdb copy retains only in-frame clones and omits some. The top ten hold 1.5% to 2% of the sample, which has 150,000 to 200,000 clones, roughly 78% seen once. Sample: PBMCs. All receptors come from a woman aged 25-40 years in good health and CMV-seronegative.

As DNA, the CDR3 is TGTGCCAGCAGGACAGGGGGCGCAAACAATGAGCAGTTCTTC. Residues: CASRTGGANNEQFF. The chain employs TRBV7-3 and TRBJ2-1, with 10 bases fitting TRBD1. Trimming cost V 6 bases and J 5 bases; bases outside gene matches: 4. The CDR3 is 14 residues long. Germline loops: CDR1 SGHTA, CDR2 FQGTGA.

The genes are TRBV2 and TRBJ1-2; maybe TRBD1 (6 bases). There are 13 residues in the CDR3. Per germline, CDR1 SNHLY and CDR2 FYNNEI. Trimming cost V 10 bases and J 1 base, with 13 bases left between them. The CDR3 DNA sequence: TGTGCCAACACCCCCAGGGGTAACTATGGCTACACCTTC. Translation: CANTPRGNYGYTF.

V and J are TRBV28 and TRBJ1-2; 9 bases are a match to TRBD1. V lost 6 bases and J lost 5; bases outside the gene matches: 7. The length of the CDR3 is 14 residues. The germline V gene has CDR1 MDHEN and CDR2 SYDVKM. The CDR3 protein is CASSPTGQGYGYTF. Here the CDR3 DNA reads TGTGCCAGCAGCCCCACAGGACAGGGGTATGGCTACACCTTC.

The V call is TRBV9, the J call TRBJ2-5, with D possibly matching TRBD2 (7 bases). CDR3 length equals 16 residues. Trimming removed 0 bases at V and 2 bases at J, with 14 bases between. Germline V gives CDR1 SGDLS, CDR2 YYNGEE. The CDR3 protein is CASSVEPRGPQETQYF. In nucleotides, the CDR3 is TGTGCCAGCAGCGTAGAGCCGCGGGGGCCACAAGAGACCCAGTACTTC.

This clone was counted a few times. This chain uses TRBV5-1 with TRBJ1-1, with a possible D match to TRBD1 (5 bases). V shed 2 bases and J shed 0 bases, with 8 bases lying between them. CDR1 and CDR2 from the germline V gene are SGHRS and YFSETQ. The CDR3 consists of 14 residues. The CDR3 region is CASSFLDMNTEAFF. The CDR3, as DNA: TGCGCCAGCAGCTTCTTGGACATGAACACTGAAGCTTTCTTT.

Here the CDR3 reads CASSLRDTSYSPLHF. CDR3 DNA: TGTGCCAGCAGCCTCCGGGACACAAGTTATTCACCCCTCCACTTT. This chain links TRBV6-6 with TRBJ1-6, with D possibly TRBD1 on 6 matching bases. The germline V gene has CDR1 MNHNY and CDR2 SVGAGI (reference sequence). The CDR3 is 15 residues long. V dropped 6 bases and J dropped 8 bases, with 17 bases sitting between them.

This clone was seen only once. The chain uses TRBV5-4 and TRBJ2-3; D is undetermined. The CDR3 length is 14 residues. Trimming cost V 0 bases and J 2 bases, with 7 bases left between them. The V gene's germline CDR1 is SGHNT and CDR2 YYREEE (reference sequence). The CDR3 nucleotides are TGTGCCAGCAGCTTGGAAATATACACAGATACGCAGTATTTT. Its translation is CASSLEIYTDTQYF.

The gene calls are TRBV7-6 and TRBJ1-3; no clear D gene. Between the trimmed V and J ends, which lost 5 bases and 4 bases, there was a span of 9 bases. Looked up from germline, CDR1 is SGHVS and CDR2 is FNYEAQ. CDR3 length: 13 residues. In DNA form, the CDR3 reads TGTGCCAGCAGCCAAGAGCGCGGAAACACCATATATTTT. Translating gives CASSQERGNTIYF.

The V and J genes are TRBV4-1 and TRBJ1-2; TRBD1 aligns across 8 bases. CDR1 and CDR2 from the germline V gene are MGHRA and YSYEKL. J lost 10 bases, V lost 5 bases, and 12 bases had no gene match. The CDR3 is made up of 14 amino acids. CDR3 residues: CASSEPVTGVPYTF. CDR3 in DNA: TGCGCCAGCAGCGAACCGGTGACAGGGGTTCCCTACACCTTC.

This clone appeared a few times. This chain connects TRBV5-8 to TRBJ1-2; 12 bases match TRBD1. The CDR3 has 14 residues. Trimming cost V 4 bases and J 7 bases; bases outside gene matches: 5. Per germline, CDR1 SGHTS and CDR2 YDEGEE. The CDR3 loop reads CASSMGQGAIGYTF. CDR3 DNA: TGTGCCAGCAGCATGGGACAGGGGGCAATTGGCTACACCTTC. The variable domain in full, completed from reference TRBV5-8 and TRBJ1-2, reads EAGVTQSPTHLIKTRGQQATLRCSPISGHTSVYWYQQALGLGLQFLLWYDEGEERNRGNFPPRFSGRQFPNYSSELNVNALELEDSALYLCASSMGQGAIGYTFGSGTRLTVV.

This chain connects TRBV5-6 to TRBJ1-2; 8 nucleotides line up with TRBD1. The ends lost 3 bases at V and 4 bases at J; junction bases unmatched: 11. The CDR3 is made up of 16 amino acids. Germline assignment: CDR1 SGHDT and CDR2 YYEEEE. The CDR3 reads CASSSPGTGLSYGYTF. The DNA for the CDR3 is TGTGCCAGCAGCTCCCCCGGGACAGGACTTTCCTATGGCTACACCTTC.

The DNA of the CDR3 is TGTGCCAGCAGCGGAGACAGTCCTAAAGGCTACACCTTC. It yields the protein CASSGDSPKGYTF. The rearrangement joins TRBV27 to TRBJ1-2, with a possible D match to TRBD1 (5 bases). CDR1 is MNHEY and CDR2 is SMNVEV in the germline V gene (reference sequence). Trimming took 6 bases from V and 8 from J, leaving 16 bases between them. The CDR3 sequence is 13 residues long.

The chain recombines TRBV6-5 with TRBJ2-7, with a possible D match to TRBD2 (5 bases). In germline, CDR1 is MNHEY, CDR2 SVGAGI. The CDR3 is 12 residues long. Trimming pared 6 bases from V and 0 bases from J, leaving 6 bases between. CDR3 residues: CASRAGSYEQYF. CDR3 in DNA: TGTGCCAGCAGGGCGGGCTCCTACGAGCAGTACTTC.

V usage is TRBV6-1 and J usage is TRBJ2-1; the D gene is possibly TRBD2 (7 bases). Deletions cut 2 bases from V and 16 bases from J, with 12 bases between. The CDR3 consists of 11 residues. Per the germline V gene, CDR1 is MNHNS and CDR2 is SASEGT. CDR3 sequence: CASSERGGSFF. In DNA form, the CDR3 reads TGTGCCAGCAGTGAACGCGGGGGCTCCTTCTTC.

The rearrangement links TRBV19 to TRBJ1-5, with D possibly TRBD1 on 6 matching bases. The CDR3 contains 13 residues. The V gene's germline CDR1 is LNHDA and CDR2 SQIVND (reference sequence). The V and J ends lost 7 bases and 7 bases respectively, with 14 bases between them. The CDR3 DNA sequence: TGTGCCAGTACTGGCACAGGGACGCAGCCCCAGCATTTT. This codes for CASTGTGTQPQHF.

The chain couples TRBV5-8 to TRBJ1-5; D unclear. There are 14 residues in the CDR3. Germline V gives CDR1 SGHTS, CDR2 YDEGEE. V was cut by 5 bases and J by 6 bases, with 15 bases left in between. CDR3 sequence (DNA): TGTGCCAGCAGAAGGTCTACACAGTCTCAGCCCCAGCATTTT. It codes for CASRRSTQSQPQHF.

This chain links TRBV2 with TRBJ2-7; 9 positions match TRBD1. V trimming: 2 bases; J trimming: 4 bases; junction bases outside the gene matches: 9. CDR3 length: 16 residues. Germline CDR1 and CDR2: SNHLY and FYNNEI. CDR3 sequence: CASSERSGTGKYEQYF. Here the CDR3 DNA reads TGTGCCAGCAGTGAACGGTCTGGGACAGGGAAGTACGAGCAGTACTTC.